This T cell receptor (beta chain) is from a study of T cells in Graves' hyperthyroidism and ophthalmopathy. This clonotype turned up a few times. TCR beta CDR3 region amplification was performed from RNA transcripts. Researchers ran a first-round RT-PCR on the TCR CDR3 using the HTBI primer set. TCRdb ran MiXCR on the multiplex PCR reads and lists one entry per CDR3 protein. Of approximately 380,000 distinct CDR3 sequences listed, 11% to 15% are singletons. Sequencing used blood. The receptor was derived from a man aged 50 to 59 with Graves' ophthalmopathy.

The CDR3 DNA follows: TGTGCCAGTAGTATAGGTAGGGGGGGATTGGGAACTGAAGCTTTCTTT. This codes for CASSIGRGGLGTEAFF. The chain recombines TRBV19 with TRBJ1-1, with D tentatively TRBD1 (6 bases). V was pared by 1 base and J by 5 bases, with 17 bases between. The V gene's germline CDR1 is LNHDA and CDR2 SQIVND (reference sequence). This CDR3 is 16 amino acids long.